The entry below gives a single T cell receptor (beta chain) sequence along with its context. The antigen is undetermined. The data were taken from a study of cytomegalovirus exposure and HLA in healthy donors. The PCR employed 60 Vbeta primers together with 13 Jbeta primers. Produced via immunoSEQ multiplex PCR; TCRdb's table is partial and in-frame only. The profile shows approximately 85,000 clones, around 70% of them singletons. Study observations and caveats: In a later analysis, specific HLA alleles were associated with 15,000 to 20,000 TCR beta sequences at a 0.05 false discovery rate. It was reported that TCR beta sequences correctly inferred the HLA-A and HLA-B alleles for most subjects. The investigators catalogued 150 to 200 TCR beta chains as cytomegalovirus-associated. When analyzed later, a missense DCLRE1C variant was found to be linked to TCR beta V- and J-gene trimming.

The sequence derives from a woman between 35 and 50 years old in good health and CMV-seropositive. Sample: PBMCs.

The CDR3 reads CASSARQGEAFF. The CDR3 nucleotides are TGTGCCAGCAGCGCGCGACAGGGTGAAGCTTTCTTT. The genes are TRBV7-3 and TRBJ1-1; TRBD1 aligns across 7 bases. The CDR3 sequence is 12 residues long. The J segment lost 7 bases and the V segment lost 5 bases, leaving 4 bases of the junction unmatched. The V gene's germline CDR1 is SGHTA and CDR2 FQGTGA.